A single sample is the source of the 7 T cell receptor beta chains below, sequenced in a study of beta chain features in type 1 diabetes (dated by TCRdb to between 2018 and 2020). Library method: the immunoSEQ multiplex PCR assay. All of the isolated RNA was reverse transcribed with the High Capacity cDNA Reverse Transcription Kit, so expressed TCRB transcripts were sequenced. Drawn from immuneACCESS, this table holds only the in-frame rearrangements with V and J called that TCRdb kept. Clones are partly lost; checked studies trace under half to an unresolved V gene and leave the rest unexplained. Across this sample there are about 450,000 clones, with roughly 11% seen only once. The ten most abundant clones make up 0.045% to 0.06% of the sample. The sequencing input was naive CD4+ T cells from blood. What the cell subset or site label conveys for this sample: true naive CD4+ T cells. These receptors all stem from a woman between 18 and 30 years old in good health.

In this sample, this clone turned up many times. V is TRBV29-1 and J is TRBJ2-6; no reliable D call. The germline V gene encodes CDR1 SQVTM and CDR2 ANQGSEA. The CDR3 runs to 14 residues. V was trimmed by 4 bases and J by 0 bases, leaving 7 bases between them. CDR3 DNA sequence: TGCAGCGTTGTTGGTGGCTCTGGGGCCAACGTCCTGACTTTC. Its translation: CSVVGGSGANVLTF.

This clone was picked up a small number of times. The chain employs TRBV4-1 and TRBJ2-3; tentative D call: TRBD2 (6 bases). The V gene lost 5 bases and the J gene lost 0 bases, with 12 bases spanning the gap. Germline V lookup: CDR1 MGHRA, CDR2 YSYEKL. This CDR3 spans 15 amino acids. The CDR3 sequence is CASSYPGTSTDTQYF. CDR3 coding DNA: TGCGCCAGCAGCTATCCCGGGACTAGCACAGATACGCAGTATTTT.

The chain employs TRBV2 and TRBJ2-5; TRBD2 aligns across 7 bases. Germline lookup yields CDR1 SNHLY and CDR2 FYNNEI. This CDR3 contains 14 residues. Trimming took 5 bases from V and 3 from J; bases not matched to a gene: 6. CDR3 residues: CASSPSSGEETQYF. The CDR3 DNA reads TGTGCCAGCAGTCCCTCGAGCGGGGAAGAGACCCAGTACTTC.

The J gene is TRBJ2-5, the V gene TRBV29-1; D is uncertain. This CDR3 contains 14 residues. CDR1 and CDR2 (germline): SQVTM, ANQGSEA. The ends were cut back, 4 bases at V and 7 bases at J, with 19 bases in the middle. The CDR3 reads CSVVRYGLAATQYF. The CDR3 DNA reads TGCAGCGTTGTGCGGTACGGTTTGGCGGCGACCCAGTACTTC.

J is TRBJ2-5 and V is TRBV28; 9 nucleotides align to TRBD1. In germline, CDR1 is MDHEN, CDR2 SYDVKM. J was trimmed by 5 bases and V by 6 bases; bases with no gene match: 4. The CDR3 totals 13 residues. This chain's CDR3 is CASSQTGGETQYF. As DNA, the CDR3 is TGTGCCAGCAGCCAGACAGGGGGGGAGACCCAGTACTTC.

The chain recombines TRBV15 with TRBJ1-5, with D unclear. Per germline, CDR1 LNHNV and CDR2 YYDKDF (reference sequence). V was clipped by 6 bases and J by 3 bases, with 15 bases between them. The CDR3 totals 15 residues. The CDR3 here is CATSRPGSNNQPQHF. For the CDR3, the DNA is TGTGCCACCAGTCGTCCGGGAAGCAACAATCAGCCCCAGCATTTT. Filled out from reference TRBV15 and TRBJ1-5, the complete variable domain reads DAMVIQNPRYQVTQFGKPVTLSCSQTLNHNVMYWYQQKSSQAPKLLFHYYDKDFNNEADTPDNFQSRRPNTSFCFLDIRSPGLGDTAMYLCATSRPGSNNQPQHFGDGTRLSIL.

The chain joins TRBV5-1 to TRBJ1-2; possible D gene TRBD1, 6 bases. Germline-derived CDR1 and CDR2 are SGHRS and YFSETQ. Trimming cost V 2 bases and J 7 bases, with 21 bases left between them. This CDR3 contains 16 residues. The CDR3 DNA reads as TGCGCCAGCAGCTTTGATGGGGGGCGCGGCGGTAGTGGCTACACCTTC. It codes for CASSFDGGRGGSGYTF.